This T cell receptor beta chain appears in the sequencing data of a study of blood T cell repertoires in COVID-19. On the study more broadly: T cells, B-cell-depleted T cells, or PBMCs supplied cDNA or gDNA.

Per the original data handling: Reference gene primer amplification gave nucleated cell count estimates. Method: immunoSEQ multiplex PCR; TCRdb's copy keeps in-frame clones and lacks some. From that table come the V and J calls and clone size; the DNA was used to work out D and trimming. The sample lists around 300,000 clones; roughly 88% were seen once. Unmatched junction bases numbered 10, after V lost 4 bases and J lost 6 bases. This CDR3 is built from 15 residues. Germline V CDR1 and CDR2: MNHNY, SVGAGI (reference sequence). The material sequenced was peripheral blood. The chain couples TRBV6-6 to TRBJ2-3; 7 positions agree with TRBD2. The TCR comes from a woman in her 70s with acute or convalescent COVID-19. The CDR3 loop reads CASSSPTPRGDTQYF. CDR3 nucleotides: TGTGCCAGCAGTTCCCCCACCCCGCGGGGGGATACGCAGTATTTT.